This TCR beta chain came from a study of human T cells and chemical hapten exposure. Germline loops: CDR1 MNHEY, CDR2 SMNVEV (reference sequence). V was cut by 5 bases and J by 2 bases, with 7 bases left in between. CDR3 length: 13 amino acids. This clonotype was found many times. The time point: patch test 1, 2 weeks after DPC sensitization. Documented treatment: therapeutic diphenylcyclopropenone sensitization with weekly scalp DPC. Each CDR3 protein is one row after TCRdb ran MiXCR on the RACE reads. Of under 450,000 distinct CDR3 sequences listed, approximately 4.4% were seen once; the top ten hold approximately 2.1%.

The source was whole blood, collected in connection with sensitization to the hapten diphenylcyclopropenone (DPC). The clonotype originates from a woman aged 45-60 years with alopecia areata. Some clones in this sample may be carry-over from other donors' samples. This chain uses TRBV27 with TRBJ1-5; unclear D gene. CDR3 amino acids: CASSPLRNQPQHF. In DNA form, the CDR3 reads TGTGCCAGCAGTCCTTTGCGCAATCAGCCCCAGCATTTT.